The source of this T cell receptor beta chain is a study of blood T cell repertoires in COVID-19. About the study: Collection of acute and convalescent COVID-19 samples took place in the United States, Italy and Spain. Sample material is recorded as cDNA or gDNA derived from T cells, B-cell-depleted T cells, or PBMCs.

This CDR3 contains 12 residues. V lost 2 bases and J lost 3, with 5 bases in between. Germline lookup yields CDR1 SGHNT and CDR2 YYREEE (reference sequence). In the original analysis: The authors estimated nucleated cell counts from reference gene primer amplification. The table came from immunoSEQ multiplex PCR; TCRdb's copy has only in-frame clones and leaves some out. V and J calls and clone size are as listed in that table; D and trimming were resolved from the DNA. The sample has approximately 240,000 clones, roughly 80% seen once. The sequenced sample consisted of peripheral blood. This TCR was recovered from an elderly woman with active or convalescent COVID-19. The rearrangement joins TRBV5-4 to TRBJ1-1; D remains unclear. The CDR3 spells CASSLQDTEAFF. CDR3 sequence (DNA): TGTGCCAGCAGCTTACAAGACACTGAAGCTTTCTTT.